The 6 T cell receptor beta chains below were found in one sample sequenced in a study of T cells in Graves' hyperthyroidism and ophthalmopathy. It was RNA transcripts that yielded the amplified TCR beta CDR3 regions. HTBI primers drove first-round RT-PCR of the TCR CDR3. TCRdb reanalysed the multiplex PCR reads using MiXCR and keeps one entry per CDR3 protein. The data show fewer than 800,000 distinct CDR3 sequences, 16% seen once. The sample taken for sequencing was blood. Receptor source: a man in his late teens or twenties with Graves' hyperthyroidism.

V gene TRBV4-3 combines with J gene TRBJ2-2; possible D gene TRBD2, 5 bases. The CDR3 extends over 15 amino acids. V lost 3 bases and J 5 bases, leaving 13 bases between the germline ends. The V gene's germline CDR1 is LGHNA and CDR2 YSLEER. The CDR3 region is CASSQRGWETGELFF. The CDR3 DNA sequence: TGCGCCAGCAGCCAGAGAGGGTGGGAGACCGGGGAGCTGTTTTTT.

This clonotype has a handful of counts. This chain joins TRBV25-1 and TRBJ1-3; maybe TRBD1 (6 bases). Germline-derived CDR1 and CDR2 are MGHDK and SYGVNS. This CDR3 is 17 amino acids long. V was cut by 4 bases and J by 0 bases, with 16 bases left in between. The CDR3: CASSGGGQDSSGNTIYF. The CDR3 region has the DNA TGTGCCAGCAGTGGAGGGGGGCAGGACAGCTCTGGAAACACCATATATTTT. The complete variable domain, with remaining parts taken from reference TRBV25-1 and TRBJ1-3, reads EADIYQTPRYLVIGTGKKITLECSQTMGHDKMYWYQQDPGMELHLIHYSYGVNSTEKGDLSSESTVSRIRTEHFPLTLESARPSHTSQYLCASSGGGQDSSGNTIYFGEGSWLTVV.

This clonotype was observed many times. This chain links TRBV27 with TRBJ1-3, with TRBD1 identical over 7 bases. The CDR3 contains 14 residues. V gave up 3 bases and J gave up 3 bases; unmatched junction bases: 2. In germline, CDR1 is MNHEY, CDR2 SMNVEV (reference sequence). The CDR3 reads CASSLNRGGNTIYF. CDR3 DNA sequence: TGTGCCAGCAGTTTGAACAGGGGTGGAAACACCATATATTTT.

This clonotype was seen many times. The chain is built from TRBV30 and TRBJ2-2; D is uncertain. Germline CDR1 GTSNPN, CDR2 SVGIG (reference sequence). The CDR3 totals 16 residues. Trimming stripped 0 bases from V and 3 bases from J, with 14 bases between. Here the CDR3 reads CAWSVLYPGYTGELFF. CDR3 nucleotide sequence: TGTGCCTGGAGTGTACTTTATCCCGGCTACACCGGGGAGCTGTTTTTT.

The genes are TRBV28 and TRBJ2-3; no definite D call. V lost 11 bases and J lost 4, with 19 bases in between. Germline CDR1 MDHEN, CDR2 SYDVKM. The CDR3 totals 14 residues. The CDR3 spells CALNSGRSSDTQYF. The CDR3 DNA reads TGTGCCCTCAATTCGGGCAGGTCCTCAGATACGCAGTATTTT.

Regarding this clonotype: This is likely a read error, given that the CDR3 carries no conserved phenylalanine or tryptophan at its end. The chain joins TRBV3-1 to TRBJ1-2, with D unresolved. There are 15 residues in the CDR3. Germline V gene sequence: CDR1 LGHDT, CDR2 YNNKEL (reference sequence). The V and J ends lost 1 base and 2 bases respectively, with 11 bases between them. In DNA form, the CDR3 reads TGTGCCAGCAGCCAAGTCTTTAGCCAGAACTATGGCTACACCGTC. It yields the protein CASSQVFSQNYGYTV.